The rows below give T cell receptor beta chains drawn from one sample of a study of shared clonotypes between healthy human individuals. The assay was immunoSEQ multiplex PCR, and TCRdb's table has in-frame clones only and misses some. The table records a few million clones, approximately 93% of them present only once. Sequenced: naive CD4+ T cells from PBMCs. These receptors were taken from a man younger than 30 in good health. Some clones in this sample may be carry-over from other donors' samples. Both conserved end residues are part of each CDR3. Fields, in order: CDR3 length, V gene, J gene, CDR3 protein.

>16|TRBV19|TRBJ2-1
CASSGGLAGDPRPMFF
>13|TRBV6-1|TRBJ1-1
CASRRQGGTEAFF
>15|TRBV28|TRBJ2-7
CASSPGTGDSYEQYF
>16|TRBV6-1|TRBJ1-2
CASSEWDRTGVHGYTF
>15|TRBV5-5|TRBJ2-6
CASSLLASGANVLTF
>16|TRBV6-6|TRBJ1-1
CASSYSIGSLNTEAFF
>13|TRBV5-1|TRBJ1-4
CASSLAPNEKLFF
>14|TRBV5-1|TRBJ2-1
CASSLASGGDEQFF
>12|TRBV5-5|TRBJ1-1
CASSLQGAEAFF
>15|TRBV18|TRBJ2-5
CASSPPGEGGETQYF
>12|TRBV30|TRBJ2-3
CAWNWVADTQYF
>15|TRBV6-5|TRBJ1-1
CASSYGNQGDTEAFF
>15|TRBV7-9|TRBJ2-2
CASSPRLANTGELFF
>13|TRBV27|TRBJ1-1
CASSDRENTEAFF
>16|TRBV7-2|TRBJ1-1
CASSLTFEAGGPEAFF
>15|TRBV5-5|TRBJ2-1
CASSLRGTSDDEQFF
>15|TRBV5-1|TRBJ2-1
CASSQAGTGEDEQFF
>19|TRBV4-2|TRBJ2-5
CASSQDKRLAGENPETQYF
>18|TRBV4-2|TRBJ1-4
CASSQGSVRGLTNEKLFF
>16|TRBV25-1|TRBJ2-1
CASTFSRGTGSNEQFF
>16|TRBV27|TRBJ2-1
CASSSGGTSGKNEQFF
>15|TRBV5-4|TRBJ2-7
CASSYLAGGYDEQYF
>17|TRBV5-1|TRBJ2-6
CASSLPGIASGANVLTF
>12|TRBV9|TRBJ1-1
CASSGGLAKAFF
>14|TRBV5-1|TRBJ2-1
CASSPGLAVNEQFF
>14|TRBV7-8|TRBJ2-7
CASSFRQGALEQYF
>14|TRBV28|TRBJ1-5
CASSLGLPNQPQHF
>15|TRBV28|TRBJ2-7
CASSLGGQRGYEQYF
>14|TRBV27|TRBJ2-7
CASGFRGSSYEQYF
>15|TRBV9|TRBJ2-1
CASSLRLAEDNEQFF
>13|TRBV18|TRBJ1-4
CASSGGQSGSLFF
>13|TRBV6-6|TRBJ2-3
CASGPQLADTQYF
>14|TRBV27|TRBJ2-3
CASSSPPGADTQYF
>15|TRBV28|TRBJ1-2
CASRPISRDGNGYTF
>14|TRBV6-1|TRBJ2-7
CASSVTGGAYEQYF
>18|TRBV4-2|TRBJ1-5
CASSQGRGQGDSNQPQHF
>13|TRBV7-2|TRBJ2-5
CASSGQLQETQYF
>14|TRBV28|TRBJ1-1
CASRPPPGNTEAFF
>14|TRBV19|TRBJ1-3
CASKRGDSGNTIYF
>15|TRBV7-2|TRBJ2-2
CASSIPWTAPGELFF
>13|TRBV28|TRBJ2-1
CASSPRTGLEQFF
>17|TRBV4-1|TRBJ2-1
CASSQALLAGGPHEQFF
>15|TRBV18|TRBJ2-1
CASSLSGLAYNEQFF
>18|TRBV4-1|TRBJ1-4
CASSQVVRTQGVYEKLFF
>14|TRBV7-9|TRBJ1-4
CASSHTGSGEKLFF
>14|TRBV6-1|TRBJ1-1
CASSEGRGSTEAFF
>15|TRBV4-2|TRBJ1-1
CASSLFGQGNTEAFF
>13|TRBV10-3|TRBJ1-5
CAIRGQGWEPQHF
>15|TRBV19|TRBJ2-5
CASSPRTGFQETQYF
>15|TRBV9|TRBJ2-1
CASSRGLGSYNEQFF
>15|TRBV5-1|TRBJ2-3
CASSPTSGRAYTQYF
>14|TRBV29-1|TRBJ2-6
CSVTESSGANVLTF
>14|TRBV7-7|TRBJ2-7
CASSPGPDYHEQYF
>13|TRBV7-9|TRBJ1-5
CASSPTGNQPQHF
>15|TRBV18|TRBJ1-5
CASSLNQGIAQPQHF
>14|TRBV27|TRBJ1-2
CASSSRDRYSGYTF
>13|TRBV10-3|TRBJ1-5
CAITPGLNQPQHF